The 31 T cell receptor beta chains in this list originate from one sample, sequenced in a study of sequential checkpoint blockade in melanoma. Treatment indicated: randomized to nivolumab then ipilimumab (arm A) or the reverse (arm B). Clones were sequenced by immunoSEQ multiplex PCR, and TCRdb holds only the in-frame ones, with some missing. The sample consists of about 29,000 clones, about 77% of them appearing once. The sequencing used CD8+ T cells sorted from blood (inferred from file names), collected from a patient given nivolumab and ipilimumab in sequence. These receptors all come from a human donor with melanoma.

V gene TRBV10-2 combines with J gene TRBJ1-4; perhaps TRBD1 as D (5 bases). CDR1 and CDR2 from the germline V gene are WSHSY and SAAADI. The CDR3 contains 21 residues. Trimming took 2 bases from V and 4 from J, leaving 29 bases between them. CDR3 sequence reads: CASSEPLFQGESLEDNEKLFF. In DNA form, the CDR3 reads TGCGCCAGCAGTGAGCCCCTTTTTCAAGGGGAATCGTTAGAGGATAATGAAAAACTGTTTTTT.

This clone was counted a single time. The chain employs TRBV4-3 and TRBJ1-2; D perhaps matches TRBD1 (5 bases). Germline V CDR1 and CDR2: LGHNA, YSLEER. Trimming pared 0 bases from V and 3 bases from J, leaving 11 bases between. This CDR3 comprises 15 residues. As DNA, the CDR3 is TGCGCCAGCAGCCAAGATTCAGGGTATGACTATGGCTACACCTTC. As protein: CASSQDSGYDYGYTF.

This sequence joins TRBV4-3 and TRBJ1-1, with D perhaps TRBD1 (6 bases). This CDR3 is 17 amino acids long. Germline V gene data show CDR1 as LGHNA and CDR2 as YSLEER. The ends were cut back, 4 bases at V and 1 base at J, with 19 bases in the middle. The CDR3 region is CASSPDLLNRENTEAFF. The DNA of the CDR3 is TGCGCCAGCAGCCCAGACCTCCTGAACAGGGAGAACACTGAAGCTTTCTTT.

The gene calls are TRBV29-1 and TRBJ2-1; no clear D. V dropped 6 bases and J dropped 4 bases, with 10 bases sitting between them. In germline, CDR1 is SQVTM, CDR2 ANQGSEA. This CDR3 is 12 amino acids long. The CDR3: CSVVDGYNEQFF. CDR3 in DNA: TGCAGCGTCGTCGACGGGTACAATGAGCAGTTCTTC.

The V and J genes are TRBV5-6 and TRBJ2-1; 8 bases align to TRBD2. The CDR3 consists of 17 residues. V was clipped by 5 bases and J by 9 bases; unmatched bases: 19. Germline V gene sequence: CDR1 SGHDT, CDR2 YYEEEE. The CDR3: CASRNSLTGRVLGEQFF. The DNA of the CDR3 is TGTGCCAGCAGGAATTCTTTGACCGGGAGGGTTCTTGGTGAGCAGTTCTTC.

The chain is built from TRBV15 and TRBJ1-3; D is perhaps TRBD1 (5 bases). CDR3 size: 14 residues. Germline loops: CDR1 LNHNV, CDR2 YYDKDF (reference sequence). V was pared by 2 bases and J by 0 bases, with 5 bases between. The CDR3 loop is CATSRQGSGNTIYF. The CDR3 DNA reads TGTGCCACCAGCAGACAGGGCTCTGGAAACACCATATATTTT.

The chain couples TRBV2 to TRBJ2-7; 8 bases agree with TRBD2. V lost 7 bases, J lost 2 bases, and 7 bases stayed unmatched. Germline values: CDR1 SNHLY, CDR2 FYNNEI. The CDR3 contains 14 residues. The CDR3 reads CASNLAGYPYEQYF. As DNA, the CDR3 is TGTGCCAGCAATTTAGCGGGATACCCCTACGAGCAGTACTTC.

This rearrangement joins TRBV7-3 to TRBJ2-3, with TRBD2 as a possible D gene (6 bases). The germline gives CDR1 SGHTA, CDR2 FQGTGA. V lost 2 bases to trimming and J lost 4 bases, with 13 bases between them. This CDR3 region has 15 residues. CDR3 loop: CASSLGWRASDTQYF. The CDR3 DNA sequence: TGTGCCAGCAGCTTAGGATGGAGGGCATCAGATACGCAGTATTTT.

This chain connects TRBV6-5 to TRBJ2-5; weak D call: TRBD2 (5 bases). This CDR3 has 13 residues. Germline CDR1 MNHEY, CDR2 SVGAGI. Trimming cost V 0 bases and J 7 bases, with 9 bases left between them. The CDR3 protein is CASSYSTGGTQYF. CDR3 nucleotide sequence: TGTGCCAGCAGTTACTCGACTGGAGGGACCCAGTACTTC.

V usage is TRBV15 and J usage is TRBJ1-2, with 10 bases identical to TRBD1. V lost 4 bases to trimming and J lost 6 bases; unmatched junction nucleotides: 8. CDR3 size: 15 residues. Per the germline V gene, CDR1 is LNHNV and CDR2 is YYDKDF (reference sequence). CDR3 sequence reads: CATSTWIGTGDGYTF. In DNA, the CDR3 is TGTGCCACCAGCACCTGGATAGGGACAGGGGATGGCTACACCTTC.

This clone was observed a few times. For the CDR3, the DNA is TGTGCCAGCCGAGGGACACTCCCGATACAAGAGACCCAGTACTTC. Translation: CASRGTLPIQETQYF. The rearrangement joins TRBV7-9 to TRBJ2-5, with D tentatively TRBD1 (6 bases). Deletions cut 8 bases from V and 2 bases from J, with 18 bases between. The CDR3 runs to 15 residues. Germline-derived CDR1 and CDR2 are SEHNR and FQNEAQ (reference sequence).

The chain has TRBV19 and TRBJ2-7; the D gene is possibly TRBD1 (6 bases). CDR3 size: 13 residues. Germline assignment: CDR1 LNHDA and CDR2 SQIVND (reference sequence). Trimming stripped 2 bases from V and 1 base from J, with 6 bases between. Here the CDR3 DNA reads TGTGCCAGTAGTATACAGGGGTCCTACGAGCAGTACTTC. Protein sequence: CASSIQGSYEQYF.

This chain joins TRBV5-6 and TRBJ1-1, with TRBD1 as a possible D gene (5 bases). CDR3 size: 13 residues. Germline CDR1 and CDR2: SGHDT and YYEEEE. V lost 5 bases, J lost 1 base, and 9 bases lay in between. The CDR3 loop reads CASSRTQNTEAFF. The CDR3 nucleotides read TGTGCCAGCAGTCGGACACAGAACACTGAAGCTTTCTTT.

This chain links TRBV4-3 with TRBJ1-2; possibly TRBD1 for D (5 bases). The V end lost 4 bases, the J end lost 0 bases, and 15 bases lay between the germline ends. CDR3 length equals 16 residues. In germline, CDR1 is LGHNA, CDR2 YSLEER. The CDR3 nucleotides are TGCGCCAGCAGCCCCTATTTGCGACAGACTAACTATGGCTACACCTTC. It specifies CASSPYLRQTNYGYTF.

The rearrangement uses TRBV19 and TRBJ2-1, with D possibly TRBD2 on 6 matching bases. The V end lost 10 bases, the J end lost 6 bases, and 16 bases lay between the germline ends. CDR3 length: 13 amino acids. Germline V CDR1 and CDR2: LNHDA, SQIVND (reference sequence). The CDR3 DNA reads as TGTGCCACCTCGGGAGTGGCTGTCAATGAGCAGTTCTTC. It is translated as CATSGVAVNEQFF.

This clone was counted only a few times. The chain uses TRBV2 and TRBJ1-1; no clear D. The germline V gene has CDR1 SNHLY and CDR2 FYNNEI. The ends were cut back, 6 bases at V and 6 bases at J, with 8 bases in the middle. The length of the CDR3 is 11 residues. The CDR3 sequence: CASRASPEAFF. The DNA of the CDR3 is TGTGCCAGCAGAGCAAGCCCTGAAGCTTTCTTT.

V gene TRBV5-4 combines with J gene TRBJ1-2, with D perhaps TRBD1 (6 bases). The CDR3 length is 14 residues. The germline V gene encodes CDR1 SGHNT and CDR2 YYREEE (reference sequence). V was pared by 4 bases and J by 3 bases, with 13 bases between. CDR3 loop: CASSPEGQYYGYTF. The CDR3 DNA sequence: TGTGCCAGCAGCCCGGAAGGACAGTACTATGGCTACACCTTC.

The CDR3 here is CASSPRGGETTQYF. The CDR3 DNA sequence: TGTGCCAGCAGCCCGCGGGGAGGGGAGACTACGCAGTATTTT. The chain is built from TRBV7-9 and TRBJ2-3, with 7 bases lining up with TRBD2. V shed 5 bases and J 8 bases; nucleotides not matched to a gene: 10. CDR3 size: 14 residues. CDR1 and CDR2 from the germline V gene are SEHNR and FQNEAQ (reference sequence).

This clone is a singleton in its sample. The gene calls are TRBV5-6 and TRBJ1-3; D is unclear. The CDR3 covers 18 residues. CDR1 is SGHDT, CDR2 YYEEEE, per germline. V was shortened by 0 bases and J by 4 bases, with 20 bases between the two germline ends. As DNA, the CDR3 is TGTGCCAGCAGCTTGGTGGCAGCGCCAAGATCGTGGGGAAACACCATATATTTT. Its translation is CASSLVAAPRSWGNTIYF.

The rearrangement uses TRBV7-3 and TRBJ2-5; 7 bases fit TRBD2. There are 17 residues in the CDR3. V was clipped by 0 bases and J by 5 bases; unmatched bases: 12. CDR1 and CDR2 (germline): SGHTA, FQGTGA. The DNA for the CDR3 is TGTGCCAGCAGCTTAACGCCTCGCGGACTAGTCGCTGAGACCCAGTACTTC. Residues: CASSLTPRGLVAETQYF.

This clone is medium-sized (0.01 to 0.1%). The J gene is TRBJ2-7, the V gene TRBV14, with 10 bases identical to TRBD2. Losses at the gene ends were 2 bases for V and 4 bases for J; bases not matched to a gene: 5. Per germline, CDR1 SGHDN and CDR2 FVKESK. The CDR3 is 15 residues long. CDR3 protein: CASSQTSGTWYEQYF. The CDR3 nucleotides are TGTGCCAGCAGCCAAACTAGCGGGACTTGGTACGAGCAGTACTTC.

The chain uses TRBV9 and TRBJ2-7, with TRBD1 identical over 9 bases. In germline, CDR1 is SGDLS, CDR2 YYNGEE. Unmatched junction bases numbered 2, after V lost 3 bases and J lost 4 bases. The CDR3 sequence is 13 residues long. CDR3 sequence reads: CASSEGQGYEQYF. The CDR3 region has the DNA TGTGCCAGCAGCGAAGGACAGGGGTACGAGCAGTACTTC.

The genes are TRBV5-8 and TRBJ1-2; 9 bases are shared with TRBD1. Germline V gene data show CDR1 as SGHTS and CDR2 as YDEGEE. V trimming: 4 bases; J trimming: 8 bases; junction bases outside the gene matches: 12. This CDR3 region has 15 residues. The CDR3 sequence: CASSEPTGGIFGYTF. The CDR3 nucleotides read TGTGCCAGCAGCGAGCCGACAGGGGGAATATTCGGCTACACCTTC.

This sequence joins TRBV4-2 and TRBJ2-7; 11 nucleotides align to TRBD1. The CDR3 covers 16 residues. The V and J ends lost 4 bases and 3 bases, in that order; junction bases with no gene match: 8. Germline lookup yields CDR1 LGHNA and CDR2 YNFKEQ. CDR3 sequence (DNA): TGTGCCAGCAGCCTCGGGACAGGGGGATTATACTACGAGCAGTACTTC. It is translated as CASSLGTGGLYYEQYF.

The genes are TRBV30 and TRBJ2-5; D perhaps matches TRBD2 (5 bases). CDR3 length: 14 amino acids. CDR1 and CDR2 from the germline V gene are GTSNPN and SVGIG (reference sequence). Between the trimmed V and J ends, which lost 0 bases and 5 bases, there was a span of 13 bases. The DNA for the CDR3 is TGTGCCTGGAGTGTGGTTGGTTGGGAGGAGACCCAGTACTTC. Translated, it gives CAWSVVGWEETQYF.

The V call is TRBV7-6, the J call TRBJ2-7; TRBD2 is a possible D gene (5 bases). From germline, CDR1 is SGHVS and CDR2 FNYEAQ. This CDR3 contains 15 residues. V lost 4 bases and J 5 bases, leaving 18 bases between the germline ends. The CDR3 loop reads CASSSRLPPVDEQYF. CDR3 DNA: TGTGCCAGCAGCTCCAGACTACCCCCGGTGGACGAGCAGTACTTC.

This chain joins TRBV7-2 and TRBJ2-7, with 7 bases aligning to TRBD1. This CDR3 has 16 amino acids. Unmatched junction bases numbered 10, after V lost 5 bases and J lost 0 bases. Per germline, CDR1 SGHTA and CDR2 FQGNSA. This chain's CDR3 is CASSLPGQYSSYEQYF. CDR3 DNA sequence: TGTGCCAGCAGCCTTCCGGGACAGTACAGCTCCTACGAGCAGTACTTC.

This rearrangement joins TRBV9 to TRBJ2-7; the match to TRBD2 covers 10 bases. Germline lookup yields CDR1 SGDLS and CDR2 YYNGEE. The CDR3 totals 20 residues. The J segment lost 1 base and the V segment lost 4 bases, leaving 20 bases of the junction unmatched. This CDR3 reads CASSIVGTSALEPLSYEQYF. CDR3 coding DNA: TGTGCCAGCAGCATAGTAGGGACTAGCGCCCTAGAACCTCTTTCCTACGAGCAGTACTTC.

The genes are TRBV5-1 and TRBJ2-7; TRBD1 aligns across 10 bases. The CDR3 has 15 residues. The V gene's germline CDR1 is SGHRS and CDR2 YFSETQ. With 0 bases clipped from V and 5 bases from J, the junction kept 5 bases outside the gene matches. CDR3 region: CASSLEGQGLDEQYF. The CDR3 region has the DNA TGCGCCAGCAGCTTGGAGGGACAGGGGTTGGACGAGCAGTACTTC.

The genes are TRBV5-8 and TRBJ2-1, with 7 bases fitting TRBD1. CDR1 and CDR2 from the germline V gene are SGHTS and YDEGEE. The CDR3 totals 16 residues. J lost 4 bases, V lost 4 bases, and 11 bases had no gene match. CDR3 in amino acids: CASSGGTALWYNEQFF. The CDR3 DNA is TGTGCCAGCAGCGGTGGGACAGCCCTGTGGTACAATGAGCAGTTCTTC.

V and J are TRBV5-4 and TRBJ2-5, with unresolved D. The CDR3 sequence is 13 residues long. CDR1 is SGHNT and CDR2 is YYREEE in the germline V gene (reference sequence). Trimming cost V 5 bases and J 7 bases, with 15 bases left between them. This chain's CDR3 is CASSAALSGTQYF. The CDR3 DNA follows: TGTGCCAGCAGTGCAGCTTTATCAGGGACCCAGTACTTC.